One and the same sample provided the 20 T cell receptor beta chains below, sequenced in a study of cytomegalovirus exposure and HLA in healthy donors. PCR used 60 Vbeta primers and 13 Jbeta primers. This table comes from immunoSEQ multiplex PCR, and its TCRdb copy is limited to in-frame clones, with some not included. There are roughly 110,000 clones in the sample; about 70% occur only once, and around 5% lies in the top ten. Sequencing was done on a sample of PBMCs. The source is a man aged 25-45 years in good health and CMV-seropositive.

The V and J genes are TRBV18 and TRBJ1-2, with TRBD1 identical over 7 bases. The CDR3 extends over 15 amino acids. Per the germline V gene, CDR1 is KGHSH and CDR2 is LQKENI. V shed 2 bases, J shed 3 bases, and the junction held 6 bases outside the gene matches. In DNA form, the CDR3 reads TGTGCCAGCTCACCATCCACAGGGGTAGACTATGGCTACACCTTC. It encodes CASSPSTGVDYGYTF.

The chain recombines TRBV2 with TRBJ1-6; 8 nucleotides agree with TRBD1. V lost 11 bases to trimming and J lost 8 bases; unmatched junction nucleotides: 8. CDR3 length equals 13 residues. Germline V CDR1 and CDR2: SNHLY, FYNNEI. The CDR3 reads CAGQGSRDSPLHF. CDR3 sequence (DNA): TGTGCCGGACAGGGATCGAGGGATTCACCCCTCCACTTT.

A remark on this clone: A junction boundary mismatches the germline segment, possibly from a read error. The chain combines TRBV7-2 with TRBJ2-7; 8 nucleotides align to TRBD1. CDR3 length equals 13 residues. Germline V gene sequence: CDR1 SGHTA, CDR2 FQGNSA. The CDR3 DNA sequence: TGTGCCATCAGCTTCGGACAGGGCAACGAGCAGTACTTC. Its protein product is CAISFGQGNEQYF.

The V gene is TRBV11-3, the J gene TRBJ2-3; perhaps TRBD2 as D (7 bases). The V gene lost 4 bases and the J gene lost 6 bases, with 23 bases spanning the gap. The germline V gene encodes CDR1 SGHNT and CDR2 YENEEA. The CDR3 covers 17 residues. The CDR3 DNA reads TGTGCCAGCAGCTGGGGACTCCGGGGGGCCACGACCGATACGCAGTATTTT. Protein sequence: CASSWGLRGATTDTQYF. Full variable domain (remainder filled in from reference TRBV11-3 and TRBJ2-3): EAGVVQSPRYKIIEKKQPVAFWCNPISGHNTLYWYLQNLGQGPELLIRYENEEAVDDSQLPKDRFSAERLKGVDSTLKIQPAELGDSAVYLCASSWGLRGATTDTQYFGPGTRLTVL.

The chain combines TRBV19 with TRBJ2-3; D not resolved. The V gene's germline CDR1 is LNHDA and CDR2 SQIVND (reference sequence). This CDR3 contains 13 residues. CDR3 nucleotides: TGTGCAGTGGCTCCCGCAGGCACAGATACGCAGTATTTT. It encodes CAVAPAGTDTQYF. Together with reference TRBV19 and TRBJ2-3, the CDR3 gives the full variable domain: DGGITQSPKYLFRKEGQNVTLSCEQNLNHDAMYWYRQDPGQGLRLIYYSQIVNDFQKGDIAEGYSVSREKKESFPLTVTSAQKNPTAFYLCAVAPAGTDTQYFGPGTRLTVL.

The chain is built from TRBV4-3 and TRBJ1-1; TRBD1 aligns across 8 bases. Per the germline V gene, CDR1 is LGHNA and CDR2 is YSLEER. CDR3 length: 15 amino acids. V dropped 4 bases and J dropped 4; count of bases not matched to a gene: 8. The CDR3 sequence: CASSPQGVLPTEAFF. CDR3 DNA: TGCGCCAGCAGCCCACAGGGGGTCCTTCCCACTGAAGCTTTCTTT.

The chain joins TRBV11-3 to TRBJ1-2; 8 bases align to TRBD1. The CDR3 covers 15 residues. Germline V gives CDR1 SGHNT, CDR2 YENEEA. CDR3 sequence reads: CALGLGTGGPYGYTF. CDR3 nucleotide sequence: TGTGCGCTAGGGTTGGGGACAGGAGGCCCCTATGGCTACACCTTC.

This chain joins TRBV6-1 and TRBJ2-7; the D gene is possibly TRBD2 (5 bases). Germline-derived CDR1 and CDR2 are MNHNS and SASEGT. V lost 4 bases and J lost 2, with 12 bases in between. The CDR3 spans 14 residues. The DNA for the CDR3 is TGTGCCAGCAGTGGGCGGACTGTCGCCTACGAGCAGTACTTC. Its translation: CASSGRTVAYEQYF.

The rearrangement links TRBV7-9 to TRBJ2-1; 9 bases are a match to TRBD1. This CDR3 comprises 16 residues. Germline trimming cut 8 bases from V and 6 bases from J; bases unmatched to any gene: 14. Germline loops: CDR1 SEHNR, CDR2 FQNEAQ (reference sequence). The CDR3 region has the DNA TGTGCCAGCGGCGCCCGCGGACAGGGGAACTCCAATGAGCAGTTCTTC. Translated: CASGARGQGNSNEQFF.

The rearrangement uses TRBV13 and TRBJ2-5, with D perhaps TRBD2 (6 bases). Deletions cut 3 bases from V and 1 base from J, with 15 bases between. The CDR3 runs 16 residues. The germline CDR1 and CDR2 sequences are PRHDT and FYEKMQ (reference sequence). The CDR3 DNA sequence: TGTGCCAGCAGCTTGGGGAGGATTGCGCTCCAAGAGACCCAGTACTTC. It is translated as CASSLGRIALQETQYF.

This chain links TRBV7-2 with TRBJ1-1; unclear D gene. CDR1 SGHTA and CDR2 FQGNSA come from the germline V gene. There are 13 residues in the CDR3. V was cut by 6 bases and J by 1 base, with 9 bases left in between. The CDR3, as DNA: TGTGCCAGCAGACTACAAGGGAACACTGAAGCTTTCTTT. Its translation is CASRLQGNTEAFF.

A remark on this clone: This sample includes further DNA sequences coding for the same CDR3. The V gene is TRBV9, the J gene TRBJ2-1; 9 bases match TRBD2. The germline gives CDR1 SGDLS, CDR2 YYNGEE. The CDR3 is made up of 15 amino acids. V lost 0 bases and J lost 4; bases outside the gene matches: 2. The CDR3 protein is CASSVGGGAYNEQFF. The CDR3, as DNA: TGTGCCAGCAGCGTAGGCGGGGGGGCTTACAATGAGCAGTTCTTC. Full variable domain (outside the CDR3, taken from reference TRBV9 and TRBJ2-1): DSGVTQTPKHLITATGQRVTLRCSPRSGDLSVYWYQQSLDQGLQFLIQYYNGEERAKGNILERFSAQQFPDLHSELNLSSLELGDSALYFCASSVGGGAYNEQFFGPGTRLTVL.

The DNA for the CDR3 is TGTGCCAGTAGTATACTCGCCGGGACTGCAACTAATGAAAAACTGTTTTTT. Translation gives CASSILAGTATNEKLFF. The V gene is TRBV19, the J gene TRBJ1-4; the D gene is possibly TRBD1 (5 bases). V lost 2 bases and J 0 bases, leaving 13 bases between the germline ends. The CDR3 is 17 amino acids. Germline lookup yields CDR1 LNHDA and CDR2 SQIVND (reference sequence).

The chain is built from TRBV2 and TRBJ2-3; a weak D match, TRBD1 (6 bases). Germline V gives CDR1 SNHLY, CDR2 FYNNEI. Trimming removed 4 bases from V and 1 base from J, with 12 bases in between. The CDR3 contains 15 residues. CDR3 in amino acids: CASSGGRAGTDTQYF. As DNA, the CDR3 is TGTGCCAGCAGTGGGGGGCGGGCGGGCACAGATACGCAGTATTTT.

This clone was seen a few times. The rearrangement uses TRBV10-1 and TRBJ1-1; 10 bases are shared with TRBD1. Looked up from germline, CDR1 is WNHNN and CDR2 is SYGVQD (reference sequence). Trimming cost V 0 bases and J 3 bases; bases outside gene matches: 1. The CDR3 contains 15 residues. The CDR3 DNA is TGCGCCAGCAGTGAGTCGGGGACAGGGGACACTGAAGCTTTCTTT. This translates into CASSESGTGDTEAFF.

The chain uses TRBV11-2 and TRBJ2-7; weak D call: TRBD1 (6 bases). The germline gives CDR1 SGHAT, CDR2 FQNNGV. With 5 bases removed from V and 1 base from J, the gap between germline ends came to 18 bases. CDR3 length equals 16 residues. In DNA form, the CDR3 reads TGTGCCAGCAGCCGAGTGTCCGGGACACATTCCTACGAGCAGTACTTC. It translates to CASSRVSGTHSYEQYF. The complete variable domain, with remaining parts taken from reference TRBV11-2 and TRBJ2-7, reads EAGVAQSPRYKIIEKRQSVAFWCNPISGHATLYWYQQILGQGPKLLIQFQNNGVVDDSQLPKDRFSAERLKGVDSTLKIQPAKLEDSAVYLCASSRVSGTHSYEQYFGPGTRLTVT.

V and J are TRBV6-6 and TRBJ2-7, with a tentative D call TRBD2 (5 bases). Germline CDR1 is MNHNY and CDR2 is SVGAGI (reference sequence). The CDR3 is 13 amino acids. The ends were cut back, 5 bases at V and 5 bases at J, with 13 bases in the middle. The CDR3 DNA is TGTGCCAGCAGTATACCATCGCGGGACGAGCAGTACTTC. Amino acid sequence: CASSIPSRDEQYF.

This clone appeared a single time. The chain joins TRBV5-4 to TRBJ2-7; D is unresolved. Germline CDR1 is SGHNT and CDR2 is YYREEE (reference sequence). The CDR3 totals 13 residues. The V end was cut by 3 bases, the J end by 2 bases, with 9 bases between. CDR3 nucleotides: TGTGCCAGCAGCTCGACTCCCACCTACGAGCAGTACTTC. Translated: CASSSTPTYEQYF.

The V and J genes are TRBV9 and TRBJ2-5; 8 bases align to TRBD2. The CDR3 has 15 residues. With V trimmed by 6 bases and J by 5 bases, 12 bases remained unmatched. The germline CDR1 and CDR2 sequences are SGDLS and YYNGEE. CDR3 amino acids: CASTPGGGLLETQYF. DNA of the CDR3: TGTGCCAGCACCCCCGGGGGGGGGCTATTGGAGACCCAGTACTTC.

The rearrangement joins TRBV6-5 to TRBJ1-1; no reliable D call. CDR1 is MNHEY and CDR2 is SVGAGI in the germline V gene. The CDR3 is 15 residues long. The V gene lost 0 bases and the J gene lost 3 bases, with 11 bases spanning the gap. The CDR3 protein is CASSYSGVGDTEAFF. Here the CDR3 DNA reads TGTGCCAGCAGTTACTCTGGGGTCGGGGACACTGAAGCTTTCTTT.